The T cell receptor (beta chain) under discussion was sequenced for a study of cytotoxic CD8 clonotypes in ibrutinib-treated CLL. Overall study context: Partial response occurred in about 25 patients and complete response in 2; at median approximately 68 months, roughly 14 remained remitted and about twelve progressed.

Sequencing was performed with immunoSEQ multiplex PCR; in TCRdb, only in-frame clones are kept and a portion is missing. This table holds roughly 24,000 clones, approximately 81% found once. About this clone: What it binds is unknown.

General study results and limits: Starting clonality was above that of age-matched healthy donors and tracked circulating CD8+ T-cell counts. Private clonotypes, not public ones, expanded at ibrutinib response. The clonality went up when patients responded to ibrutinib and dropped back toward baseline at progression.

The CDR3 runs to 16 residues. V dropped 1 base and J dropped 6 bases, with 15 bases sitting between them. CDR1 is LNHNV, CDR2 YYDKDF, per germline (reference sequence). The receptor's source is a human donor with chronic lymphocytic leukemia. The sample in question was PBMCs, obtained before ibrutinib treatment. The chain has TRBV15 and TRBJ1-4, with D possibly TRBD1 on 5 matching bases. CDR3 coding DNA: TGTGCCACCAGCAGAGGCTTTTCCGGGGGGGATGAAAAACTGTTTTTT. This codes for CATSRGFSGGDEKLFF.